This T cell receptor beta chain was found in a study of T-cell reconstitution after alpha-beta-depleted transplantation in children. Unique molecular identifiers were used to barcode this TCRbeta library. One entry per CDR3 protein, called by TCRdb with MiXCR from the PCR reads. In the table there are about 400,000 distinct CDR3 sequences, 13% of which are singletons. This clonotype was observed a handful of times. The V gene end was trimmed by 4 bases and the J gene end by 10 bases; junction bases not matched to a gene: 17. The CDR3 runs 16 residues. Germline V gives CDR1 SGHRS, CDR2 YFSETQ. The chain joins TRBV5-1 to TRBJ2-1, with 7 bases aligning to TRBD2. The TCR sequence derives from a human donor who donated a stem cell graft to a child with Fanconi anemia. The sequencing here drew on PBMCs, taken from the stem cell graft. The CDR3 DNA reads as TGCGCCAGCAGCCGATTCAGTGCAGCGGGGTCCGAAGAGCAGTTCTTC. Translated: CASSRFSAAGSEEQFF.